The 3 T cell receptor beta chains below were found in one sample sequenced in a study of OX40 agonist ivuxolimab in advanced cancers. Generated by immunoSEQ multiplex PCR, the TCRdb table keeps only in-frame clones and is missing some. The sample has about 76,000 clones; around 81% are singletons. Source: CD4+ or CD8+ T cells sorted from blood, taken in a trial of the OX40 agonist ivuxolimab. The receptors shown here come from an adult with an advanced solid tumor such as melanoma, head and neck, liver or kidney cancer.

The chain is built from TRBV13 and TRBJ1-5; D remains ambiguous. V was pared by 0 bases and J by 0 bases, with 9 bases between. The CDR3 sequence is 16 residues long. In germline, CDR1 is PRHDT, CDR2 FYEKMQ (reference sequence). CDR3 region: CASSLGGKDSNQPQHF. The DNA of the CDR3 is TGTGCCAGCAGCTTAGGCGGAAAAGATAGCAATCAGCCCCAGCATTTT.

The chain has TRBV18 and TRBJ1-1; D call uncertain. From germline, CDR1 is KGHSH and CDR2 LQKENI. This CDR3 contains 12 residues. Trimming left V 4 bases short and J 3 bases short, with 6 bases between. CDR3 nucleotide sequence: TGTGCCAGCTCACTCGAGGACACTGAAGCTTTCTTT. Protein sequence: CASSLEDTEAFF.

CDR3: CASSTGGSDSPLHF. Here the CDR3 DNA reads TGTGCCAGCAGCACAGGGGGATCGGATTCACCCCTCCACTTT. V gene TRBV28 combines with J gene TRBJ1-6; 8 nucleotides match TRBD1. The germline V gene encodes CDR1 MDHEN and CDR2 SYDVKM. V was pared by 6 bases and J by 8 bases, with 6 bases of the junction left unmatched. There are 14 residues in the CDR3.